This TCR beta chain came from a study of OX40 agonist ivuxolimab in advanced cancers. Looking at the study overall: Age averaged around 59 years (range about 23 to 80), and less than 85% were male.

Per the germline V gene, CDR1 is LNHNV and CDR2 is YYDKDF (reference sequence). This CDR3 contains 15 residues. The germline V and J ends were trimmed by 0 bases and 3 bases, with 11 bases remaining between them. Produced via immunoSEQ multiplex PCR; TCRdb's table is partial and in-frame only. The sample includes about 98,000 clones, around nine tenths seen only once; the top ten take roughly 0.5%. Note on this clone: Its matching antigen is unknown.

Overall study findings and caveats: At 0.1 to 3.0 mg/kg, clonal expansion of CD4+ and CD8+ blood T cells had occurred by week 6. CD4+ T cells averaged fewer expanded clones than CD8+ T cells.

The sequence derives from an adult with an advanced solid tumor such as melanoma, head and neck, liver or kidney cancer. The chain uses TRBV15 and TRBJ2-5; D is undetermined. Sequenced here: CD4+ or CD8+ T cells sorted from blood, sampled in a trial of the OX40 agonist ivuxolimab. The CDR3, as DNA: TGTGCCACCAGCAGAGAACGGGTTAGGGAAGAGACCCAGTACTTC. Its translation is CATSRERVREETQYF.